These 15 T cell receptor beta chains were sequenced from one sample in a study of spatial heterogeneity in lung cancer (dated by TCRdb to between 2018 and 2021). Summary of the overall study and its limitations: The tumor nonsynonymous mutation count correlated with the number of expanded alpha and beta TCRs within the tumor.

Receptor libraries were prepared by 5' RACE. Sequencing took place on a NextSeq 500. TCRdb applied fastp at Q25 and MiXCR to the public reads, then kept only in-frame beta chains. Rows are combined by CDR3 protein, so each entry shows the most common genes and DNA. Counted in this sample were 1,200 or so distinct CDR3 sequences; more than 20% of them appeared once. The ten biggest clones cover under 25% of the sample. Their target antigens are unknown. The intended sense of this specimen's time point label: sample taken at primary tumor resection. The sequences come from lung tumor tissue, collected at surgery. The receptor source for this set is a male donor with early-stage non-small cell lung cancer.

By sample fraction, this clonotype is medium-sized (0.01 to 0.1%). The chain combines TRBV7-8 with TRBJ2-7, with D perhaps TRBD2 (5 bases). Trimming removed 1 base from V and 5 bases from J, with 18 bases in between. The germline CDR1 and CDR2 sequences are SGHVS and FQNEAQ. CDR3 length: 16 amino acids. In DNA form, the CDR3 reads TGTGCCAGCAGCTTAGAATTTGGACCAGGAGGCGACGAGCAGTACTTC. This translates into CASSLEFGPGGDEQYF.

This clonotype has a handful of counts. This chain uses TRBV4-3 with TRBJ2-5, with 8 positions matching TRBD2. Trimming at V came to 2 bases and at J to 2 bases, leaving 13 bases not matched to a gene. The CDR3 spans 18 residues. Germline V CDR1 and CDR2: LGHNA, YSLEER. This chain's CDR3 is CASSQRPPSGGRQETQYF. CDR3 DNA: TGCGCCAGCAGCCAACGCCCCCCTTCGGGGGGGAGACAAGAGACCCAGTACTTC.

The V call is TRBV28, the J call TRBJ1-3; 7 positions agree with TRBD1. CDR1 MDHEN and CDR2 SYDVKM come from the germline V gene. Trimming removed 4 bases from V and 3 bases from J; junction bases left unmatched: 3. The CDR3 loop spans 14 amino acids. In nucleotides, the CDR3 is TGTGCCAGCAGTTCGACAGGGTTTGGAAACACCATATATTTT. This codes for CASSSTGFGNTIYF. Complete variable domain (other parts from reference TRBV28 and TRBJ1-3): DVKVTQSSRYLVKRTGEKVFLECVQDMDHENMFWYRQDPGLGLRLIYFSYDVKMKEKGDIPEGYSVSREKKERFSLILESASTNQTSMYLCASSSTGFGNTIYFGEGSWLTVV.

The V call is TRBV7-3, the J call TRBJ2-3, with D maybe TRBD1 (5 bases). The germline V gene has CDR1 SGHTA and CDR2 FQGTGA. V gave up 4 bases and J gave up 4 bases, with 12 bases separating them. CDR3 length: 14 amino acids. The CDR3 reads CASSSQGSADTQYF. DNA of the CDR3: TGTGCCAGCAGCTCCCAGGGTTCGGCAGATACGCAGTATTTT.

This clonotype occurred once. J is TRBJ1-6 and V is TRBV28, with D possibly TRBD1 on 6 matching bases. The CDR3 contains 15 residues. Trimming stripped 7 bases from V and 6 bases from J, with 16 bases between. CDR1 is MDHEN, CDR2 SYDVKM, per germline. The CDR3 loop is CASISGGGGNSPLHF. CDR3 nucleotides: TGTGCCAGCATCTCTGGTGGGGGCGGTAATTCACCCCTCCACTTT.

This clonotype is categorized as large. V gene TRBV20-1 combines with J gene TRBJ2-3; TRBD1 or TRBD2 may be the D gene (5 bases each). Germline V gives CDR1 DFQATT, CDR2 SNEGSKA (reference sequence). Trimming stripped 5 bases from V and 4 bases from J, with 16 bases between. CDR3 size: 14 residues. Here the CDR3 reads CSASPGTGPDTQYF. Written as DNA, the CDR3 is TGCAGTGCTTCGCCCGGGACGGGCCCAGATACGCAGTATTTT.

The genes are TRBV19 and TRBJ1-2; TRBD1 is a possible D gene (6 bases). The CDR3 is made up of 17 amino acids. The V end lost 3 bases, the J end lost 6 bases, and 23 bases lay between the germline ends. Germline loops: CDR1 LNHDA, CDR2 SQIVND (reference sequence). DNA of the CDR3: TGTGCCAGTAGTATCCCTGGGACAATGGGACGATTGGATGGCTACACCTTC. Protein product: CASSIPGTMGRLDGYTF.

The gene calls are TRBV19 and TRBJ2-2; D is unclear. The length of the CDR3 is 14 residues. Germline CDR1 and CDR2: LNHDA and SQIVND (reference sequence). Between the trimmed V and J ends, which lost 3 bases and 2 bases, there was a span of 7 bases. The chain's CDR3 is CASSIRANTGELFF. CDR3 DNA: TGTGCCAGTAGTATCCGGGCAAACACCGGGGAGCTGTTTTTT.

This sequence joins TRBV24-1 and TRBJ1-6; 8 bases fit TRBD1. CDR3 length: 18 residues. The germline gives CDR1 KGHDR, CDR2 SFDVKD. The J segment lost 14 bases and the V segment lost 9 bases, leaving 26 bases of the junction unmatched. The CDR3 region is CATPTGAQPLPLFKALHF. DNA of the CDR3: TGTGCCACCCCGACAGGGGCCCAGCCCTTACCCCTCTTCAAAGCCCTCCACTTT.

This clonotype showed up just a few times. The V and J genes are TRBV18 and TRBJ2-7; D is unresolved. The CDR3 consists of 13 residues. Germline V gives CDR1 KGHSH, CDR2 LQKENI. V lost 8 bases and J lost 2, with 13 bases in between. CDR3 region: CASADANPYEQYF. CDR3 sequence (DNA): TGTGCCAGCGCTGATGCGAACCCCTACGAGCAGTACTTC.

This clonotype is judged medium-sized. The chain recombines TRBV20-1 with TRBJ2-7, with TRBD2 as a possible D gene (5 bases). Germline-derived CDR1 and CDR2 are DFQATT and SNEGSKA (reference sequence). The V and J ends lost 6 bases and 7 bases respectively, with 16 bases between them. This CDR3 comprises 12 residues. This chain's CDR3 is CSAPRPTGEQYF. The CDR3 DNA reads as TGCAGTGCCCCGCGGCCTACGGGGGAGCAGTACTTC.

In its sample, this clonotype is large (0.1 to 1%). The chain links TRBV25-1 to TRBJ2-7; D is perhaps TRBD1 (6 bases). This CDR3 has 14 residues. Germline values: CDR1 MGHDK, CDR2 SYGVNS. V lost 5 bases and J 4 bases, leaving 15 bases between the germline ends. CDR3 nucleotides: TGTGCCAGCAGTTATGGGGGACACATATACGAGCAGTACTTC. The encoded protein is CASSYGGHIYEQYF.

By proportion, this clonotype is large (0.1 to 1%). The V call is TRBV3-1, the J call TRBJ2-2, with 9 bases identical to TRBD1. The trim removed 3 bases at V and 0 bases at J, leaving 2 bases unmatched. The CDR3 has 16 amino acids. Germline-derived CDR1 and CDR2 are LGHDT and YNNKEL (reference sequence). CDR3 residues: CASSHWTGANTGELFF. CDR3 coding DNA: TGTGCCAGCAGCCACTGGACAGGGGCGAACACCGGGGAGCTGTTTTTT.

The chain joins TRBV7-9 to TRBJ2-7; D uncertain. With 5 bases removed from V and 0 bases from J, the gap between germline ends came to 2 bases. CDR3 length: 11 amino acids. Germline V gene data show CDR1 as SEHNR and CDR2 as FQNEAQ (reference sequence). The CDR3: CASSPSYEQYF. The DNA of the CDR3 is TGTGCCAGCAGCCCCTCCTACGAGCAGTACTTC.

This clonotype was detected only a few times. An end of the junction differs from the germline gene, which may be a read error. CDR3 sequence (DNA): TGTGCCAGCAGCTTGGGGACGGTCTCACGCTTT. The encoded protein is CASSLGTVSRF. The chain joins TRBV7-2 to TRBJ1-1; a possible D gene is TRBD1 (5 bases). Germline loops: CDR1 SGHTA, CDR2 FQGNSA. This CDR3 is built from 11 residues.